The clone carrying this T cell receptor beta chain was found a few times. Its specificity is unknown. The data belong to a study of cytomegalovirus exposure and HLA in healthy donors. Findings of the study overall: A further, later analysis showed that HLA-associated TCR beta chains (compared with equally common others) were more clonally expanded. Sequencing likely produced, as an artifact, a cluster of highly shared sequence variants. The productive fraction for most TCR beta V segments was about 87% or about 30% in an earlier analysis. Most CMV-associated TCR beta chains appeared HLA-restricted in a later analysis.

Trimming removed 5 bases from V and 3 bases from J; junction bases left unmatched: 13. The CDR3 contains 16 residues. Looked up from germline, CDR1 is SGHTA and CDR2 is FQGNSA. Vbeta (60) and Jbeta (13) primers were used in the PCR. The assay was immunoSEQ multiplex PCR, and TCRdb's table has in-frame clones only and misses some. The table lists 160,000 or so clones, nearly 80% of them singletons, with 2.5% to 3.5% in the top ten. Sequences were obtained from PBMCs. The clonotype originates from a woman aged 40 to 50 in good health and CMV-seronegative. The chain carries TRBV7-2 and TRBJ2-7, with 7 bases fitting TRBD1. Here the CDR3 reads CASSGWAGTVRYEQYF. DNA of the CDR3: TGTGCCAGCAGCGGATGGGCCGGGACAGTCCGCTACGAGCAGTACTTC. The full variable domain, in which reference TRBV7-2 and TRBJ2-7 provide the parts outside the CDR3, is GAGVSQSPSNKVTEKGKDVELRCDPISGHTALYWYRQSLGQGLEFLIYFQGNSAPDKSGLPSDRFSAERTGGSVSTLTIQRTQQEDSAVYLCASSGWAGTVRYEQYFGPGTRLTVT.